The 13 T cell receptor beta chains listed next were all sequenced from one sample in a study of T cell responses to AZD1222 COVID-19 vaccine. This table comes from immunoSEQ multiplex PCR, and its TCRdb copy is limited to in-frame clones, with some not included. This sample has some 85,000 clones, with approximately 90% found just once. The source material was peripheral blood, sampled on day 0 of AZD1222 vaccination. The receptors originated from an adult in good health.

A word on this clone: This sample includes further DNA sequences coding for the same CDR3. This sequence joins TRBV6-2 or TRBV6-3 and TRBJ2-7; 11 nucleotides align to TRBD1. Trimming cost V 1 base and J 2 bases; bases outside gene matches: 1. This CDR3 region has 15 residues. Germline-derived CDR1 and CDR2 are MNHEY and SVGEGT. The CDR3 loop reads CASSYLGQGAYEQYF. Here the CDR3 DNA reads TGTGCCAGCAGTTACTTGGGACAGGGGGCCTACGAGCAGTACTTC.

The V and J genes are TRBV2 and TRBJ2-5; the D is unclear. CDR3 length: 10 amino acids. Germline V gene sequence: CDR1 SNHLY, CDR2 FYNNEI. Trimming cost V 6 bases and J 7 bases, with 6 bases left between them. CDR3 residues: CASRLGTQYF. The CDR3 nucleotides are TGTGCCAGCAGATTGGGGACCCAGTACTTC.

The chain carries TRBV27 and TRBJ2-5; no clear D. Germline V gene lookup returns CDR1 MNHEY and CDR2 SMNVEV (reference sequence). The CDR3 sequence is 11 residues long. The V gene lost 3 bases and the J gene lost 4 bases, with 3 bases spanning the gap. CDR3 sequence (DNA): TGTGCCAGCAGTTTTAGAGAGACCCAGTACTTC. Translation gives CASSFRETQYF.

J is TRBJ1-5 and V is TRBV10-3; TRBD1 is a possible D gene (6 bases). Looked up from germline, CDR1 is ENHRY and CDR2 is SYGVKD. Trimming stripped 4 bases from V and 1 base from J, with 11 bases between. This CDR3 has 15 amino acids. The CDR3: CAISVGGLSNQPQHF. CDR3 DNA: TGTGCCATCAGTGTTGGGGGGCTGAGCAATCAGCCCCAGCATTTT.

V and J are TRBV18 and TRBJ1-6; 10 positions match TRBD1. The germline CDR1 and CDR2 sequences are KGHSH and LQKENI. V gave up 2 bases and J gave up 7 bases; unmatched junction bases: 17. This CDR3 comprises 20 residues. The CDR3 DNA sequence: TGTGCCAGCTCACCAAGTCCGGGACAGGGGATATCTTCGACCAATTCACCCCTCCACTTT. This gives the protein CASSPSPGQGISSTNSPLHF.

The chain recombines TRBV2 with TRBJ1-4; 7 positions agree with TRBD1. Per the germline V gene, CDR1 is SNHLY and CDR2 is FYNNEI. There are 13 residues in the CDR3. The V segment lost 9 bases and the J segment 4 bases; nucleotides outside the gene matches: 5. CDR3 protein: CASDRDSNEKLFF. The CDR3 coding sequence is TGTGCCAGTGACCGGGACAGTAATGAAAAACTGTTTTTT.

The J gene is TRBJ2-3, the V gene TRBV29-1; D possibly matches TRBD1 or TRBD2 (6 bases each). The CDR3 has 14 amino acids. The V and J ends lost 4 bases and 2 bases respectively, with 13 bases between them. Germline V gene sequence: CDR1 SQVTM, CDR2 ANQGSEA. The CDR3 DNA follows: TGCAGCGTTGTGGGGGGCCTTAACACAGATACGCAGTATTTT. Encoded protein: CSVVGGLNTDTQYF.

The chain is built from TRBV25-1 and TRBJ2-5, with unresolved D. This CDR3 is built from 13 residues. V lost 3 bases and J lost 0, with 5 bases in between. In germline, CDR1 is MGHDK, CDR2 SYGVNS. Here the CDR3 DNA reads TGTGCCAGCAGTGACCCGTACCAAGAGACCCAGTACTTC. Residues: CASSDPYQETQYF. The full variable domain, with the rest looked up from reference TRBV25-1 and TRBJ2-5, is EADIYQTPRYLVIGTGKKITLECSQTMGHDKMYWYQQDPGMELHLIHYSYGVNSTEKGDLSSESTVSRIRTEHFPLTLESARPSHTSQYLCASSDPYQETQYFGPGTRLLVL.

The chain carries TRBV27 and TRBJ2-7; TRBD1 or TRBD2 may be the D gene (5 bases each). Germline values: CDR1 MNHEY, CDR2 SMNVEV (reference sequence). The V gene lost 3 bases and the J gene lost 6 bases, with 15 bases spanning the gap. CDR3 length equals 14 residues. CDR3: CASSFTGTGLEQYF. CDR3 nucleotides: TGTGCCAGCAGTTTTACCGGGACCGGCCTCGAGCAGTACTTC.

The chain combines TRBV7-2 with TRBJ2-1, with a possible D match to TRBD1 (6 bases). The CDR3 has 14 amino acids. Germline V gene data show CDR1 as SGHTA and CDR2 as FQGNSA. With 1 base removed from V and 9 bases from J, the gap between germline ends came to 13 bases. CDR3 amino acids: CASSLGLGAGEQFF. The CDR3 DNA is TGTGCCAGCAGCTTAGGCCTGGGGGCAGGTGAGCAGTTCTTC.

CDR3 region: CASSQDTRATTEAFF. DNA of the CDR3: TGCGCCAGCAGCCAAGATACGAGGGCGACCACTGAAGCTTTCTTT. This chain links TRBV4-3 with TRBJ1-1; unclear D gene. With 0 bases removed from V and 4 bases from J, the gap between germline ends came to 12 bases. CDR1 is LGHNA and CDR2 is YSLEER in the germline V gene. The CDR3 runs 15 residues.

This clone occurred once. CDR3 DNA: TGTGCCAGCAGCGCCCAGGGGAATGAGCAGTTCTTC. It specifies CASSAQGNEQFF. The chain combines TRBV3-1 (or the pseudogene TRBV3-2) with TRBJ2-1, with a possible D match to TRBD1 (6 bases). Trimming removed 5 bases at V and 7 bases at J, with 9 bases between. The CDR3 runs 12 residues. Per germline, CDR1 LGHDT and CDR2 YNNKEL (reference sequence).

To note about this clone: The sample contains more than one DNA sequence encoding this CDR3. The chain employs TRBV7-2 and TRBJ2-5, with D uncertain. The germline CDR1 and CDR2 sequences are SGHTA and FQGNSA. The length of the CDR3 is 12 residues. V lost 2 bases and J 5 bases, leaving 6 bases between the germline ends. This CDR3 is CASSLSRETQYF. CDR3 DNA sequence: TGTGCCAGCAGCTTAAGTCGGGAGACCCAGTACTTC.